A single sample is the source of the 27 T cell receptor beta chains below, sequenced in a study of glioma-infiltrating T cells after dendritic cell vaccination. Time point defined: after dendritic cell vaccination, including at tumor progression/relapse. Assay used: immunoSEQ multiplex PCR; TCRdb lists only in-frame clones, some missing. The table shows over 55,000 clones, with approximately 80% occurring only once. The sequencing here drew on blood, taken after dendritic cell vaccination. Every receptor here comes from a human donor with glioblastoma.

The chain recombines TRBV2 with TRBJ1-1; D ambiguous. Germline CDR1 SNHLY, CDR2 FYNNEI. The V and J ends lost 8 bases and 6 bases respectively, with 10 bases between them. The CDR3 is made up of 11 amino acids. CDR3: CASGGVSEAFF. CDR3 coding DNA: TGTGCCAGCGGTGGTGTCTCTGAAGCTTTCTTT.

This clone turned up a few times. The DNA of the CDR3 is TGTGCCAGCAGCTTACAGGGGGCCACTGAAGCTTTCTTT. As protein: CASSLQGATEAFF. The chain joins TRBV7-9 to TRBJ1-1; 8 nucleotides agree with TRBD1. Looked up from germline, CDR1 is SEHNR and CDR2 is FQNEAQ (reference sequence). Trimming took 2 bases from V and 4 from J; bases not matched to a gene: 0. The CDR3 consists of 13 residues.

J is TRBJ2-5 and V is TRBV15, with D hard to call. TRBJ2-7 explains the end of the DNA better; the J call may be wrong. The CDR3 extends over 14 amino acids. Germline V gives CDR1 LNHNV, CDR2 YYDKDF (reference sequence). The CDR3 bases are TGTGCCACCAGCAGAGGTCGGGTCTCCTACGAGCAGTACTTC. Protein: CATSRGRVSYEQYF.

This chain connects TRBV6-5 to TRBJ1-4; 11 positions agree with TRBD1. V was pared by 3 bases and J by 7 bases, with 4 bases of the junction left unmatched. The length of the CDR3 is 15 residues. CDR1 is MNHEY, CDR2 SVGAGI, per germline. The CDR3 spells CASSYLDRGPEKLFF. The CDR3 DNA reads as TGTGCCAGCAGTTATCTGGACAGGGGGCCTGAAAAACTGTTTTTT.

The rearrangement uses TRBV6-1 and TRBJ2-5; the D gene is possibly TRBD2 (5 bases). This CDR3 region has 14 residues. CDR1 MNHNS and CDR2 SASEGT come from the germline V gene. With 8 bases removed from V and 2 bases from J, the gap between germline ends came to 15 bases. Here the CDR3 reads CASFNPSRQETQYF. The CDR3 DNA reads as TGTGCCAGCTTTAACCCTAGCAGACAAGAGACCCAGTACTTC.

The chain recombines TRBV29-1 with TRBJ1-1; TRBD1 matches 7 bases. V lost 0 bases and J lost 1; bases outside the gene matches: 8. The CDR3 is 16 residues long. Germline CDR1 SQVTM, CDR2 ANQGSEA. In DNA, the CDR3 is TGCAGCGTTGAAGATGGAGAAGGGGGCGGGAACACTGAAGCTTTCTTT. Translated: CSVEDGEGGGNTEAFF.

The rearrangement uses TRBV11-1 and TRBJ1-3; TRBD1 matches 7 bases. Germline V gives CDR1 SGHAT, CDR2 FQDESV (reference sequence). There are 15 residues in the CDR3. Unmatched junction bases numbered 4, after V lost 5 bases and J lost 0 bases. The CDR3 here is CASSPGTDSGNTIYF. In DNA, the CDR3 is TGTGCCAGCAGCCCAGGGACAGACTCTGGAAACACCATATATTTT.

The genes are TRBV7-2 and TRBJ2-3, with D uncertain. Germline values: CDR1 SGHTA, CDR2 FQGNSA. CDR3 length: 11 amino acids. Trimming took 5 bases from V and 3 from J, leaving 3 bases between them. The CDR3 protein is CASSPTDTQYF. CDR3 DNA sequence: TGTGCCAGCAGCCCTACAGATACGCAGTATTTT.

This clone came up a few times. The rearrangement joins TRBV7-2 to TRBJ1-5; D gene unclear. The CDR3 is made up of 15 amino acids. Trimming took 5 bases from V and 4 from J, leaving 15 bases between them. The germline CDR1 and CDR2 sequences are SGHTA and FQGNSA. The CDR3: CASSPSGGWNQPQHF. The CDR3, as DNA: TGTGCCAGCAGCCCTTCGGGAGGGTGGAATCAGCCCCAGCATTTT.

The chain links TRBV7-2 to TRBJ2-3; the D gene is possibly TRBD1 (6 bases). CDR1 is SGHTA, CDR2 FQGNSA, per germline. The V end lost 5 bases, the J end lost 2 bases, and 11 bases lay between the germline ends. CDR3 length equals 14 residues. CDR3 protein: CASSPYRATDTQYF. CDR3 in DNA: TGTGCCAGCAGCCCATACAGGGCCACAGATACGCAGTATTTT.

This CDR3 reads CASSSPGQGTNTEAFF. The CDR3 DNA is TGTGCCAGCAGTTCCCCGGGACAGGGAACGAACACTGAAGCTTTCTTT. The chain has TRBV7-9 and TRBJ1-1; 9 bases agree with TRBD1. V was clipped by 6 bases and J by 1 base; unmatched bases: 9. Germline CDR1 and CDR2: SEHNR and FQNEAQ (reference sequence). This CDR3 region has 16 residues.

The chain combines TRBV5-1 with TRBJ1-1; no definite D call. The CDR3 sequence is 14 residues long. Trimming took off 4 bases at V and 4 bases at J, with 14 bases between the two ends. Germline V CDR1 and CDR2: SGHRS, YFSETQ. This CDR3 reads CASSTDVRGTEAFF. The CDR3 bases are TGCGCCAGCAGCACGGACGTCCGGGGCACTGAAGCTTTCTTT.

This clone has just a few counts. The rearrangement links TRBV13 to TRBJ2-5; 10 bases map to TRBD2. Germline loops: CDR1 PRHDT, CDR2 FYEKMQ (reference sequence). The CDR3 loop spans 15 amino acids. J was trimmed by 5 bases and V by 8 bases; bases with no gene match: 11. Written as DNA, the CDR3 is TGTGCCAGCGCCCTGGAGCGGGGGGGCTTGGAGACCCAGTACTTC. Translated: CASALERGGLETQYF. The variable domain in full, with the rest retrieved from reference TRBV13 and TRBJ2-5, is AAGVIQSPRHLIKEKRETATLKCYPIPRHDTVYWYQQGPGQDPQFLISFYEKMQSDKGSIPDRFSAQQFSDYHSELNMSSLELGDSALYFCASALERGGLETQYFGPGTRLLVL.

The chain has TRBV15 and TRBJ1-1, with a tentative D call TRBD1 (5 bases). Trimming removed 1 base from V and 1 base from J, with 10 bases in between. In germline, CDR1 is LNHNV, CDR2 YYDKDF (reference sequence). There are 15 residues in the CDR3. The CDR3, as DNA: TGTGCCACCAGCAGAGGTATGGGGCCGAACACTGAAGCTTTCTTT. As protein: CATSRGMGPNTEAFF.

The chain employs TRBV30 and TRBJ1-2; unclear D gene. V lost 4 bases, J lost 8 bases, and 14 bases lay in between. Germline lookup yields CDR1 GTSNPN and CDR2 SVGIG (reference sequence). The CDR3 consists of 12 residues. CDR3 nucleotide sequence: TGTGCCTGGACGACTAGCGAGGGAGGCTACACCTTC. It is translated as CAWTTSEGGYTF. The variable domain in full, completed from reference TRBV30 and TRBJ1-2, reads SQTIHQWPATLVQPVGSPLSLECTVEGTSNPNLYWYRQAAGRGLQLLFYSVGIGQISSEVPQNLSASRPQDRQFILSSKKLLLSDSGFYLCAWTTSEGGYTFGSGTRLTVV.

The chain carries TRBV11-2 and TRBJ1-2; D not certain. Looked up from germline, CDR1 is SGHAT and CDR2 is FQNNGV. Trimming pared 2 bases from V and 4 bases from J, leaving 8 bases between. The CDR3 totals 13 residues. The CDR3 sequence is CASSLSTVYGYTF. CDR3 nucleotide sequence: TGTGCCAGCAGCTTAAGTACAGTCTATGGCTACACCTTC.

V gene TRBV6-1 combines with J gene TRBJ2-1, with 7 bases fitting TRBD2. V dropped 2 bases and J dropped 3; count of bases not matched to a gene: 4. The CDR3 is 15 amino acids. CDR1 is MNHNS and CDR2 is SASEGT in the germline V gene. As DNA, the CDR3 is TGTGCCAGCAGTGAACGGGGACTAATCTACAATGAGCAGTTCTTC. Translating it yields CASSERGLIYNEQFF.

The CDR3 DNA follows: TGTGCCAGCAGCCCGAGGGGGACACGATCACCCCTCCACTTT. It yields the protein CASSPRGTRSPLHF. The chain combines TRBV13 with TRBJ1-6; weak D call: TRBD1 (6 bases). The CDR3 consists of 14 residues. Trimming removed 5 bases from V and 10 bases from J, with 15 bases in between. Looked up from germline, CDR1 is PRHDT and CDR2 is FYEKMQ (reference sequence).

The rearrangement uses TRBV4-1 and TRBJ1-1; 7 nucleotides match TRBD1. The germline gives CDR1 MGHRA, CDR2 YSYEKL. The CDR3 consists of 13 residues. Trimming cost V 5 bases and J 4 bases; bases outside gene matches: 4. The CDR3 bases are TGCGCCAGCAGCAGGGACAGCATCACTGAAGCTTTCTTT. Translating it yields CASSRDSITEAFF.

The chain links TRBV19 to TRBJ1-1; TRBD1 might be the D (5 bases). The V and J ends lost 1 base and 4 bases respectively, with 16 bases between them. The CDR3 totals 16 residues. CDR1 and CDR2 (germline): LNHDA, SQIVND (reference sequence). CDR3 coding DNA: TGTGCCAGTAGTATAGTTTGGCGGACGGGGGGCACTGAAGCTTTCTTT. Its translation is CASSIVWRTGGTEAFF.

This rearrangement joins TRBV7-2 to TRBJ1-5, with 9 bases fitting TRBD1. CDR1 is SGHTA and CDR2 is FQGNSA in the germline V gene. This CDR3 has 16 amino acids. V lost 0 bases and J lost 0; bases outside the gene matches: 0. The CDR3 DNA reads TGTGCCAGCAGCTTAGCGACAGGGGGTAGCAATCAGCCCCAGCATTTT. As protein: CASSLATGGSNQPQHF. The variable domain in full, completed from reference TRBV7-2 and TRBJ1-5, reads GAGVSQSPSNKVTEKGKDVELRCDPISGHTALYWYRQSLGQGLEFLIYFQGNSAPDKSGLPSDRFSAERTGGSVSTLTIQRTQQEDSAVYLCASSLATGGSNQPQHFGDGTRLSIL.

This clone qualifies as medium-sized. The J gene is TRBJ1-3, the V gene TRBV6-6; the D is unclear. Germline values: CDR1 MNHNY, CDR2 SVGAGI (reference sequence). V gave up 3 bases and J gave up 4 bases, with 16 bases separating them. The CDR3 runs 16 residues. The DNA for the CDR3 is TGTGCCAGCAGTTATGGGGAGAGAAAGTACGGAAACACCATATATTTT. Protein sequence: CASSYGERKYGNTIYF.

The chain carries TRBV18 and TRBJ2-7, with D tentatively TRBD2 (7 bases). V was trimmed by 3 bases and J by 4 bases, leaving 16 bases between them. CDR3 size: 15 residues. The germline V gene has CDR1 KGHSH and CDR2 LQKENI. DNA for the CDR3: TGTGCCAGCTCACCCACCGGGGGGCTTAGGTACGAGCAGTACTTC. Translating gives CASSPTGGLRYEQYF.

This clone showed up just a few times. J is TRBJ1-2 and V is TRBV11-3; the match to TRBD1 covers 7 bases. V was clipped by 4 bases and J by 5 bases; unmatched bases: 7. CDR3 length: 14 residues. Germline CDR1 and CDR2: SGHNT and YENEEA. CDR3 amino acids: CASSSRDREYGYTF. CDR3 in DNA: TGTGCCAGCAGCTCGCGGGACAGAGAGTATGGCTACACCTTC.

V gene TRBV4-1 combines with J gene TRBJ1-5; no clear D. Germline V gene sequence: CDR1 MGHRA, CDR2 YSYEKL. V gave up 1 base and J gave up 0 bases, with 10 bases separating them. This CDR3 region has 16 residues. CDR3 region: CASSQGTYYSNQPQHF. CDR3 nucleotides: TGCGCCAGCAGCCAAGGGACTTACTATAGCAATCAGCCCCAGCATTTT.

The chain uses TRBV9 and TRBJ1-1; 7 bases match TRBD1. The CDR3 loop spans 14 amino acids. CDR1 is SGDLS and CDR2 is YYNGEE in the germline V gene. After removal of 4 bases from V and 2 bases from J, the junction contained 5 bases not matched to a gene. CDR3 coding DNA: TGTGCCAGCAGCTCAGGGGGTAAAAACACTGAAGCTTTCTTT. It codes for CASSSGGKNTEAFF.

The chain recombines TRBV7-3 with TRBJ2-7, with 7 bases that match TRBD2. Trimming took 1 base from V and 4 from J; bases not matched to a gene: 7. CDR1 is SGHTA, CDR2 FQGTGA, per germline. The CDR3 runs 15 residues. The CDR3 bases are TGTGCCAGCAGCTTAAGTGCGGGGGAGCTTTACGAGCAGTACTTC. This gives the protein CASSLSAGELYEQYF.